This entry is about one T cell receptor beta chain. Gene names denote mouse genes. The CDR3 goes on 4 residues after the read ends, and that part is filled in from the germline J gene. Other DNA sequences in the sample encode the same CDR3. A panel of CD4, CD8alpha, NKG2D, NKG2ACE and other markers served to sort pooled cutaneous lymph node cells. These data originate in a study of CD8+ T cells in alopecia areata. Extracted from the samples, RNA was reverse transcribed into cDNA to serve as the sequencing template. Sequencing used immunoSEQ multiplex PCR; TCRdb keeps in-frame clones, though not all of them. The data show 250,000 or so clones, with none appearing a single time. Per germline, CDR1 NSHNY and CDR2 SYGAGN. The CDR3 consists of 12 residues. Trimming took 7 bases from V and 1 from J, leaving 5 bases between them.

The TCR comes from a C3H/HeJ mouse with alopecia areata. For this mouse line, the MHC haplotype is H2-k. The chain recombines TRBV13-1 with TRBJ2-2; D perhaps matches TRBD1 (5 bases). Sequencing was performed on CD4+ T cells sorted from a lymph node. The part of the CDR3 DNA that was read is TGTGCCAGCCAGGGAAACACCGGG. It codes for CASQGNTG. In full, the CDR3 reads CASQGNTGQLYF.